Presented here are 17 T cell receptor beta chains from one specimen sequenced in a study of beta chain features in type 1 diabetes. As every portion of the isolated RNA was reverse transcribed, the sequencing read expressed TCRB transcripts. Here immunoSEQ multiplex PCR was the method, and the copy in TCRdb shows in-frame clones only, minus some. The sample consists of some 410,000 clones, roughly 11% of them appearing once. Sequencing input: naive CD4+ T cells from blood. These receptors were obtained from a woman under 30 in good health.

In this sample, this clone turned up a few times. The chain has TRBV29-1 and TRBJ1-2; D not certain. Germline V gene lookup returns CDR1 SQVTM and CDR2 ANQGSEA. With 1 base removed from V and 0 bases from J, the gap between germline ends came to 9 bases. The CDR3 runs 14 residues. The CDR3 here is CSVEGRSTNYGYTF. In DNA, the CDR3 is TGCAGCGTTGAAGGGCGATCCACTAACTATGGCTACACCTTC.

In this sample, this clone turned up a few times. J is TRBJ2-1 and V is TRBV7-9, with D unresolved. The germline gives CDR1 SEHNR, CDR2 FQNEAQ (reference sequence). This CDR3 contains 16 residues. Trimming cost V 6 bases and J 0 bases, with 15 bases left between them. The DNA of the CDR3 is TGTGCCAGCAGTTCCCTATTAGTGGGCTCCTACAATGAGCAGTTCTTC. Residues: CASSSLLVGSYNEQFF.

The table lists this clone with a few counts. The chain recombines TRBV2 with TRBJ2-5; unclear D gene. CDR1 is SNHLY and CDR2 is FYNNEI in the germline V gene. The CDR3 extends over 14 amino acids. V was cut by 4 bases and J by 0 bases, with 9 bases left in between. CDR3 DNA sequence: TGTGCCAGCAGTGTAGGAGAGTACCAAGAGACCCAGTACTTC. Translation gives CASSVGEYQETQYF.

V gene TRBV29-1 combines with J gene TRBJ2-3; D unclear. Trimming took off 8 bases at V and 1 base at J, with 10 bases between the two ends. CDR1 and CDR2 from the germline V gene are SQVTM and ANQGSEA. This CDR3 has 12 residues. CDR3 nucleotide sequence: TGCAGCACCGGCTGGGGCACAGATACGCAGTATTTT. Its translation: CSTGWGTDTQYF.

This clone occurred a few times. The V and J genes are TRBV19 and TRBJ1-4, with 9 positions matching TRBD1. The germline V gene encodes CDR1 LNHDA and CDR2 SQIVND (reference sequence). CDR3 size: 14 residues. V gave up 6 bases and J gave up 10 bases; unmatched junction bases: 9. The CDR3 sequence is CASRTRQGDGKLFF. For the CDR3, the DNA is TGTGCCAGTAGAACCCGACAGGGGGACGGAAAACTGTTTTTT.

V usage is TRBV19 and J usage is TRBJ1-2; TRBD1 aligns across 8 bases. Germline V gives CDR1 LNHDA, CDR2 SQIVND (reference sequence). CDR3 length: 13 residues. V lost 5 bases and J lost 6; bases outside the gene matches: 5. The CDR3 coding sequence is TGTGCCAGTAGTCTGGACAGGGAGGATGGCTACACCTTC. Protein: CASSLDREDGYTF.

This clone occurred a few times. The chain links TRBV4-1 to TRBJ2-7; 8 bases align to TRBD2. Trimming at V came to 1 base and at J to 1 base, leaving 3 bases not matched to a gene. CDR1 and CDR2 (germline): MGHRA, YSYEKL. The CDR3 runs 15 residues. CDR3 loop: CASSQAGLVSYEQYF. The CDR3 bases are TGCGCCAGCAGCCAAGCGGGACTAGTTTCCTACGAGCAGTACTTC.

The chain combines TRBV9 with TRBJ1-6; maybe TRBD1 (5 bases). CDR3 length: 15 amino acids. V was pared by 0 bases and J by 7 bases, with 11 bases between. The germline gives CDR1 SGDLS, CDR2 YYNGEE. The CDR3 region is CASSVVGGANSPLHF. Written as DNA, the CDR3 is TGTGCCAGCAGCGTAGTGGGGGGAGCAAATTCACCCCTCCACTTT.

This clone has a handful of counts. The rearrangement joins TRBV15 to TRBJ2-7; 12 bases agree with TRBD2. This CDR3 comprises 16 residues. CDR1 and CDR2 from the germline V gene are LNHNV and YYDKDF (reference sequence). The V gene end was trimmed by 2 bases and the J gene end by 4 bases; junction bases not matched to a gene: 6. CDR3 region: CATSRTLAGGQYEQYV. DNA of the CDR3: TGTGCCACCAGCAGAACGCTAGCGGGGGGGCAGTACGAGCAGTACGTC.

V gene TRBV15 combines with J gene TRBJ2-1, with D tentatively TRBD2 (6 bases). V was pared by 0 bases and J by 7 bases, with 16 bases between. This CDR3 spans 16 amino acids. Germline CDR1 is LNHNV and CDR2 is YYDKDF (reference sequence). CDR3 loop: CATSRDLGGSLNEQFF. CDR3 bases: TGTGCCACCAGCAGAGATCTCGGGGGTTCTCTGAATGAGCAGTTCTTC. The full variable domain, with the rest looked up from reference TRBV15 and TRBJ2-1, is DAMVIQNPRYQVTQFGKPVTLSCSQTLNHNVMYWYQQKSSQAPKLLFHYYDKDFNNEADTPDNFQSRRPNTSFCFLDIRSPGLGDTAMYLCATSRDLGGSLNEQFFGPGTRLTVL.

This sequence joins TRBV2 and TRBJ2-7; the match to TRBD2 covers 7 bases. The CDR3 is 15 residues long. V was pared by 3 bases and J by 6 bases, with 11 bases of the junction left unmatched. Germline CDR1 reads SNHLY; CDR2 reads FYNNEI. CDR3 DNA: TGTGCCAGCAGTGATGGTGTAGGGCGGGAGCGCGAGCAGTACTTC. Residues: CASSDGVGREREQYF.

This clone was detected many times. The chain combines TRBV15 with TRBJ2-1; 7 nucleotides line up with TRBD1. This CDR3 comprises 17 residues. The junction had 8 bases not matched to a gene; V was cut back by 2 bases and J by 1 base. CDR1 is LNHNV and CDR2 is YYDKDF in the germline V gene (reference sequence). CDR3 coding DNA: TGTGCCACCAGCAGAAAGGCAGGGGGAAGTTCCTACAATGAGCAGTTCTTC. It translates to CATSRKAGGSSYNEQFF.

This clone occurred a few times. V usage is TRBV7-9 and J usage is TRBJ2-3; 10 bases line up with TRBD1. The CDR3 totals 14 residues. V lost 4 bases and J lost 6; bases outside the gene matches: 4. Germline V gives CDR1 SEHNR, CDR2 FQNEAQ (reference sequence). The CDR3 here is CASSSGTGVDTQYF. In nucleotides, the CDR3 is TGTGCCAGCAGCTCCGGGACAGGGGTGGATACGCAGTATTTT.

This clone has just a few counts. V gene TRBV28 combines with J gene TRBJ2-1; tentatively, D is TRBD2 (6 bases). In germline, CDR1 is MDHEN, CDR2 SYDVKM. V lost 2 bases, J lost 5 bases, and 16 bases lay in between. This CDR3 has 16 amino acids. The CDR3 nucleotides are TGTGCCAGCAGTTTACCCGGGCCGGGGGACGACAATGAGCAGTTCTTC. This encodes CASSLPGPGDDNEQFF.

This chain connects TRBV5-1 to TRBJ1-5; D may be TRBD1 (6 bases). V gave up 1 base and J gave up 5 bases, with 10 bases separating them. There are 14 residues in the CDR3. The germline V gene encodes CDR1 SGHRS and CDR2 YFSETQ. CDR3 bases: TGCGCCAGCAGCTTGACAGGGTTGGATCAGCCCCAGCATTTT. Protein sequence: CASSLTGLDQPQHF. The whole variable domain, remainder taken from reference TRBV5-1 and TRBJ1-5, is KAGVTQTPRYLIKTRGQQVTLSCSPISGHRSVSWYQQTPGQGLQFLFEYFSETQRNKGNFPGRFSGRQFSNSRSEMNVSTLELGDSALYLCASSLTGLDQPQHFGDGTRLSIL.

The V and J genes are TRBV29-1 and TRBJ2-5, with TRBD1 as a possible D gene (5 bases). The length of the CDR3 is 13 residues. Trimming left V 4 bases short and J 5 bases short, with 14 bases between. The germline V gene encodes CDR1 SQVTM and CDR2 ANQGSEA. CDR3 nucleotide sequence: TGCAGCGTTGTTGGCAGGGATCGGGAGACCCAGTACTTC. Residues: CSVVGRDRETQYF.

V usage is TRBV27 and J usage is TRBJ1-1; 8 nucleotides align to TRBD1. CDR1 is MNHEY and CDR2 is SMNVEV in the germline V gene (reference sequence). V lost 6 bases to trimming and J lost 7 bases; unmatched junction nucleotides: 10. The length of the CDR3 is 14 residues. CDR3 residues: CASRPDRARGEAFF. CDR3 coding DNA: TGTGCCAGCAGACCGGACAGGGCTCGAGGTGAAGCTTTCTTT.